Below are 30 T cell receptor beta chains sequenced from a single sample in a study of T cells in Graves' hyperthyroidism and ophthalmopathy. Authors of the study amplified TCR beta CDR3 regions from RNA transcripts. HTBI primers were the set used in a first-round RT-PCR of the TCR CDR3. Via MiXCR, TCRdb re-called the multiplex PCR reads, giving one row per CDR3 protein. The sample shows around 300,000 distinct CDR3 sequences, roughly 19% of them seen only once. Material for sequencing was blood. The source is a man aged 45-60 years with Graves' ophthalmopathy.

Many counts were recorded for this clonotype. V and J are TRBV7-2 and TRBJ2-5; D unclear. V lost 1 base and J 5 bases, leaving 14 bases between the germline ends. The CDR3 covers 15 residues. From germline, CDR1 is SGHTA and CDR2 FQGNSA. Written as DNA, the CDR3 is TGTGCCAGCAGCTTAGGGCGGTTCACCTCGGAGACCCAGTACTTC. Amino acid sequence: CASSLGRFTSETQYF.

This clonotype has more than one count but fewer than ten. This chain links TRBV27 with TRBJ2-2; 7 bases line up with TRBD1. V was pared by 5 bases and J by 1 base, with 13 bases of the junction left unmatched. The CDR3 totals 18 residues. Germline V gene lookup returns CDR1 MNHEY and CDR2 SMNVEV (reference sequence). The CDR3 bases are TGTGCCAGCAGTCTTAGACAGGGCCCTGGGCGGAACACCGGGGAGCTGTTTTTT. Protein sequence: CASSLRQGPGRNTGELFF.

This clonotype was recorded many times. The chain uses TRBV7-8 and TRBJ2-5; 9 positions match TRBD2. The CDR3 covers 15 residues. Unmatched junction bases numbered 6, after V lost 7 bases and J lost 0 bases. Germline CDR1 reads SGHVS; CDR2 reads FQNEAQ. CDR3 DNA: TGTGCCAGCAATCTAGCGGGAAGGTACCAAGAGACCCAGTACTTC. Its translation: CASNLAGRYQETQYF.

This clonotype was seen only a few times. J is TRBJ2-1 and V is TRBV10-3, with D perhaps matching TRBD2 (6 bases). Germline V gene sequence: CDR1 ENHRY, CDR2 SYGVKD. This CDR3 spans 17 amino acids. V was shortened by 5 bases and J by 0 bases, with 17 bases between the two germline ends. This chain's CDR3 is CAISYSGGGNSYNEQFF. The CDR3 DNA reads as TGTGCCATCAGTTATTCGGGCGGAGGGAACTCCTACAATGAGCAGTTCTTC.

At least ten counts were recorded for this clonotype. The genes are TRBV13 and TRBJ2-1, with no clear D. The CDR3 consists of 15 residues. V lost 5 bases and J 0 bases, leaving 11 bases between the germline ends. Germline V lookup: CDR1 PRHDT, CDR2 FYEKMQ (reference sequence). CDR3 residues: CASSHRRSSYNEQFF. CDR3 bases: TGTGCCAGCAGCCATCGCAGGAGCTCCTACAATGAGCAGTTCTTC.

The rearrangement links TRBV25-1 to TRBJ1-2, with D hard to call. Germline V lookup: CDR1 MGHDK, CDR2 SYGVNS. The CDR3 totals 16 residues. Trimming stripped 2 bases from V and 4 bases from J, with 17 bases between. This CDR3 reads CASSEVEGAFSYGYTF. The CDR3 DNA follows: TGTGCCAGCAGTGAAGTCGAAGGTGCCTTTAGCTATGGCTACACCTTC.

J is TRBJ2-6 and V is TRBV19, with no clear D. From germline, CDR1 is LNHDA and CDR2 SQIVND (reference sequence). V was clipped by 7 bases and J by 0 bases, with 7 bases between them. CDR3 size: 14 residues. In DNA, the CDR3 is TGTGCCAGTATGCGGAACTCTGGGGCCAACGTCCTGACTTTC. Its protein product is CASMRNSGANVLTF.

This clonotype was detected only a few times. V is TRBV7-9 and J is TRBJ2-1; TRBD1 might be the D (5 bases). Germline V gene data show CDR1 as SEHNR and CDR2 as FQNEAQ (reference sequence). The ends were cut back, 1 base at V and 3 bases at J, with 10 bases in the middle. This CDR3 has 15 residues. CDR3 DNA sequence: TGTGCCAGCAGCTTAGTTGGACAAGGCTACAATGAGCAGTTCTTC. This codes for CASSLVGQGYNEQFF.

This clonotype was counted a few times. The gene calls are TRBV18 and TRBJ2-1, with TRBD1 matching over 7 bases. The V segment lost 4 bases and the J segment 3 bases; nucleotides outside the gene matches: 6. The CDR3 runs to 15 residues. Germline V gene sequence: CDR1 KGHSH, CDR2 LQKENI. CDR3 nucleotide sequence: TGTGCCAGCTCACAGGGGGCAAGTGTCTACAATGAGCAGTTCTTC. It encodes CASSQGASVYNEQFF.

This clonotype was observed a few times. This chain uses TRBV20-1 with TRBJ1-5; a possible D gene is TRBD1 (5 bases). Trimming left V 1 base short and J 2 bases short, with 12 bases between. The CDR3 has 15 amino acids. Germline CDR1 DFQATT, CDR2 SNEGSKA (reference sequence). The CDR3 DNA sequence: TGCAGTGCTAGAGGGTGGGGGAAGGGCAATCAGCCCCAGCATTTT. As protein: CSARGWGKGNQPQHF.

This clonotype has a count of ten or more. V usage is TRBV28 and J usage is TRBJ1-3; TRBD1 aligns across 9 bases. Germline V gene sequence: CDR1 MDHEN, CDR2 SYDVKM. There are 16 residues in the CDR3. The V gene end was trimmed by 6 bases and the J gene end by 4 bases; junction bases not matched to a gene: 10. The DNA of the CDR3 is TGTGCCAGCAGAAAAGGACAGGGGCTGGGAGGAAACACCATATATTTT. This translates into CASRKGQGLGGNTIYF. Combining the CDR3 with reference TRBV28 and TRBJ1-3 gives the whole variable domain DVKVTQSSRYLVKRTGEKVFLECVQDMDHENMFWYRQDPGLGLRLIYFSYDVKMKEKGDIPEGYSVSREKKERFSLILESASTNQTSMYLCASRKGQGLGGNTIYFGEGSWLTVV.

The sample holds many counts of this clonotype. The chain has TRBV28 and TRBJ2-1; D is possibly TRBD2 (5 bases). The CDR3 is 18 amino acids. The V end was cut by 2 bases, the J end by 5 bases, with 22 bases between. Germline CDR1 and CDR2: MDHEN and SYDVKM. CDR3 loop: CASSLRGSVGPDHNEQFF. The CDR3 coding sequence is TGTGCCAGCAGTTTACGGGGTTCGGTAGGGCCCGACCACAATGAGCAGTTCTTC.

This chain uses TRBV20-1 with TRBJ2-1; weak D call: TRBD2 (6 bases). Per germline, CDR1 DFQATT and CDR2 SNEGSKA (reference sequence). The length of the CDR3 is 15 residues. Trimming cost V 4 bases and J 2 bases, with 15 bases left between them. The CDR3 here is CSAMITGEPYNEQFF. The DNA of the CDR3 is TGCAGTGCTATGATAACGGGAGAGCCCTACAATGAGCAGTTCTTC.

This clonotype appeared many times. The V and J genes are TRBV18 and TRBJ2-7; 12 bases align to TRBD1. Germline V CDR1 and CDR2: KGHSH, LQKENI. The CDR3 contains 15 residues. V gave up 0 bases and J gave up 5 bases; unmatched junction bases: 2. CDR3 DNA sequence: TGTGCCAGCTCACCACCGGGACAGGGGGCGGACGAGCAGTACTTC. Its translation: CASSPPGQGADEQYF.

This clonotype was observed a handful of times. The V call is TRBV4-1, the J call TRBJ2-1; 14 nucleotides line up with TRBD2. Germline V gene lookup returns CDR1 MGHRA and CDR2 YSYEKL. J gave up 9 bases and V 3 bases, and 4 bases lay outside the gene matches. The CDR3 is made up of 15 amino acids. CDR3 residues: CASSQGLAGVSEQFF. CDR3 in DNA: TGCGCCAGCAGCCAGGGACTAGCGGGAGTTTCTGAGCAGTTCTTC.

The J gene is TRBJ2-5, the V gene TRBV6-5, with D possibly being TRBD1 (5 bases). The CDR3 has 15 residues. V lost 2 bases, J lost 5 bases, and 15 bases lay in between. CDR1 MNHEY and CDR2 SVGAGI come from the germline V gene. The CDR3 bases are TGTGCCAGCAGTTACGGGGCAGGACGACCGGAGACCCAGTACTTC. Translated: CASSYGAGRPETQYF.

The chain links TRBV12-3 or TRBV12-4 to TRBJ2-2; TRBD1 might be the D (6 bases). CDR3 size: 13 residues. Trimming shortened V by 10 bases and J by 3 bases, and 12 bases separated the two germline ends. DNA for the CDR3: TGTGCCACAAGGGGGAGAGACACCGGGGAGCTGTTTTTT. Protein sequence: CATRGRDTGELFF.

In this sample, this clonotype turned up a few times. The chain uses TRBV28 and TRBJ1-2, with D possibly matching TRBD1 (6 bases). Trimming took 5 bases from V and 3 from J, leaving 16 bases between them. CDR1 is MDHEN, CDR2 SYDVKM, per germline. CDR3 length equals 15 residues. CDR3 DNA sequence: TGTGCCAGCAGTCTTCGACAGGAATTAGACTATGGCTACACCTTC. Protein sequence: CASSLRQELDYGYTF.

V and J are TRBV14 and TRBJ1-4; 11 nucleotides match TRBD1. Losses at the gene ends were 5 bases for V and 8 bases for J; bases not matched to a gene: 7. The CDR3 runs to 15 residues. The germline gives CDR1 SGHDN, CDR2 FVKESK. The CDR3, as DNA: TGTGCCAGCAGCACTCGACGGACAGGGGGCGAAAAACTGTTTTTT. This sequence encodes CASSTRRTGGEKLFF.

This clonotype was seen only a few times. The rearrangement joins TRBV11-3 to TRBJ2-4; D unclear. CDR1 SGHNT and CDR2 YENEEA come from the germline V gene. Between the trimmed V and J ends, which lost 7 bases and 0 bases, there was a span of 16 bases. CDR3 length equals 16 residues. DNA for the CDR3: TGTGCCAGCACCGCCGGTCGCCTGATAGCCAAAAACATTCAGTACTTC. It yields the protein CASTAGRLIAKNIQYF.

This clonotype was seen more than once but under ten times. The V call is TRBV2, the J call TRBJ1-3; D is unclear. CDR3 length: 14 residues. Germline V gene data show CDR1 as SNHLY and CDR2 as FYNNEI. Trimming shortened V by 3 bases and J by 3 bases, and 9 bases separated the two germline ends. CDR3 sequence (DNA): TGTGCCAGCAGTGAGGATTCCGGTGGAAACACCATATATTTT. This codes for CASSEDSGGNTIYF.

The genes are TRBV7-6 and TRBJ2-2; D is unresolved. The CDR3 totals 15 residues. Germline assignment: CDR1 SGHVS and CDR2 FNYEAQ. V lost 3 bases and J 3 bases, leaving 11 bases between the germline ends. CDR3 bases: TGTGCCAGCAGCTTGGAACAGATGGACACCGGGGAGCTGTTTTTT. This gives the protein CASSLEQMDTGELFF.

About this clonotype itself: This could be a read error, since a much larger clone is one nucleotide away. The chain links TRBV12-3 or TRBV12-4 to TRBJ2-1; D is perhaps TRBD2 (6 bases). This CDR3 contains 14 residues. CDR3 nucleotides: TGTGCCCGCAGTCAGCCGGGACTTTTCAATGAGCAGTTCTTC. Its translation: CARSQPGLFNEQFF.

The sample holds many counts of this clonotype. The chain's CDR3 is CASSVGAFGGNTIYF. The CDR3 DNA is TGTGCCAGCAGCGTAGGAGCGTTTGGTGGAAACACCATATATTTT. This rearrangement joins TRBV9 to TRBJ1-3; no firm D call. The germline CDR1 and CDR2 sequences are SGDLS and YYNGEE. Trimming took off 0 bases at V and 3 bases at J, with 10 bases between the two ends. The CDR3 length is 15 residues. Using reference TRBV9 and TRBJ1-3 for the parts outside the CDR3, the full variable domain is DSGVTQTPKHLITATGQRVTLRCSPRSGDLSVYWYQQSLDQGLQFLIQYYNGEERAKGNILERFSAQQFPDLHSELNLSSLELGDSALYFCASSVGAFGGNTIYFGEGSWLTVV.

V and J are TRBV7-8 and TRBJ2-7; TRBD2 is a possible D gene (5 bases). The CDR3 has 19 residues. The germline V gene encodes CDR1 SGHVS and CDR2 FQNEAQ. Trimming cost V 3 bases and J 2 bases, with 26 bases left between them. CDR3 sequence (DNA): TGTGCCAGCAGCTTCAATTCAGGACTCCCGAACAAAAGCCCCTACGAGCAGTACTTC. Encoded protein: CASSFNSGLPNKSPYEQYF.

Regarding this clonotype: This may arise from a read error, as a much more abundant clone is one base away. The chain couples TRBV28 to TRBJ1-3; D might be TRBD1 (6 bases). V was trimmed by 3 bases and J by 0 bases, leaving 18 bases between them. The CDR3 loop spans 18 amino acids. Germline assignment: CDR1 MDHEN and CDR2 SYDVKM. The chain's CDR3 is CASSFGPRTVASGNTIYF. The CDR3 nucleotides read TGTGCCAGCAGTTTCGGGCCCCGGACAGTCGCCTCTGGAAACACCATATATTTT.

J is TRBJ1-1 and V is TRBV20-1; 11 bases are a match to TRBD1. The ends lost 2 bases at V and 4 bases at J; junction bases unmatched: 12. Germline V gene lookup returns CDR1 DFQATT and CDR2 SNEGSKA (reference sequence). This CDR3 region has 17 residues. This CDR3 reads CSARSFTGDRGFTEAFF. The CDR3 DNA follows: TGCAGTGCTAGATCCTTTACCGGGGACAGGGGGTTCACTGAAGCTTTCTTT.

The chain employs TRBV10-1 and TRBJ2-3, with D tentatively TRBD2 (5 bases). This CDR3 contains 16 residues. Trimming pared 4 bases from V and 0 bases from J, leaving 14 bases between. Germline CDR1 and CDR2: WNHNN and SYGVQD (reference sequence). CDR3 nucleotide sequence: TGCGCCAGCAGTGCCCTCGGGATTTTCAGCACAGATACGCAGTATTTT. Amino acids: CASSALGIFSTDTQYF.

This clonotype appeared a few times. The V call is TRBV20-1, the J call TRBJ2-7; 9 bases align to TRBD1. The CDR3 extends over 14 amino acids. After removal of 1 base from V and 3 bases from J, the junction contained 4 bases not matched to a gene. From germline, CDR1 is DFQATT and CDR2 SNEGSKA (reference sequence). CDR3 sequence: CSARVQDRGYEQYF. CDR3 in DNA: TGCAGTGCTAGAGTACAGGACAGGGGCTACGAGCAGTACTTC.

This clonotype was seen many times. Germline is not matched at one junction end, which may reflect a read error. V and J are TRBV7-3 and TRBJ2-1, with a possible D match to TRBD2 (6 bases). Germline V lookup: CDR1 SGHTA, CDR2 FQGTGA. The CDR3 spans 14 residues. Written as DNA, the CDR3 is TGTGCCAGCAGCCTAACGGCTAGCGTTCAGGGGCAGTTCTTC. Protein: CASSLTASVQGQFF.